Below, 21 T cell receptor beta chains from the same sample are listed, as sequenced in a study of beta chain features in type 1 diabetes. Expressed TCRB transcripts got sequenced, as all isolated RNA was reverse transcribed. Libraries were prepared by immunoSEQ multiplex PCR; TCRdb keeps only in-frame clonotypes and omits some of them. The sample includes about 350,000 clones, around 19% seen only once; the top ten take approximately 0.046%. Sequenced: naive CD4+ T cells from blood. These receptors were obtained from a woman younger than 30 in good health.

The J gene is TRBJ1-1, the V gene TRBV7-6; D is uncertain. Germline loops: CDR1 SGHVS, CDR2 FNYEAQ. The CDR3 sequence is 14 residues long. The V end was cut by 5 bases, the J end by 0 bases, with 10 bases between. CDR3 amino acids: CASSPSRLNTEAFF. The CDR3 DNA follows: TGTGCCAGCAGCCCGTCGCGGCTGAACACTGAAGCTTTCTTT.

The CDR3: CASSPARVPTGELFF. In nucleotides, the CDR3 is TGTGCCAGCTCACCGGCCAGGGTACCCACCGGGGAGCTGTTTTTT. The rearrangement joins TRBV18 to TRBJ2-2, with D possibly matching TRBD1 (5 bases). V lost 3 bases and J lost 4, with 12 bases in between. Germline V gene data show CDR1 as KGHSH and CDR2 as LQKENI. The CDR3 is 15 residues long.

J is TRBJ2-1 and V is TRBV5-6; the D gene is possibly TRBD1 (6 bases). Trimming pared 4 bases from V and 5 bases from J, leaving 16 bases between. The CDR3 runs 15 residues. Germline-derived CDR1 and CDR2 are SGHDT and YYEEEE. In DNA, the CDR3 is TGTGCCAGCAGCCCCACGGAGTGGGACAACAATGAGCAGTTCTTC. As protein: CASSPTEWDNNEQFF.

This clone was observed a few times. This chain connects TRBV4-1 to TRBJ2-1, with 7 positions matching TRBD2. Germline CDR1 and CDR2: MGHRA and YSYEKL. This CDR3 is 15 amino acids long. The V gene end was trimmed by 4 bases and the J gene end by 4 bases; junction bases not matched to a gene: 7. For the CDR3, the DNA is TGCGCCAGCAGCCCCTCCGGGACTATGTACAATGAGCAGTTCTTC. This gives the protein CASSPSGTMYNEQFF.

This clone came up a few times. Written as DNA, the CDR3 is TGTGCCTGGAGTCCGCTGGGGGACATGAAGGACAATGAGCAGTTCTTC. This translates into CAWSPLGDMKDNEQFF. The chain is built from TRBV30 and TRBJ2-1; possibly TRBD1 for D (6 bases). The V end was cut by 2 bases, the J end by 5 bases, with 19 bases between. The germline V gene encodes CDR1 GTSNPN and CDR2 SVGIG (reference sequence). CDR3 size: 16 residues.

The genes are TRBV15 and TRBJ2-5; tentative D call: TRBD2 (5 bases). Germline V gene data show CDR1 as LNHNV and CDR2 as YYDKDF (reference sequence). Trimming took off 5 bases at V and 2 bases at J, with 12 bases between the two ends. The CDR3 loop spans 14 amino acids. The CDR3 nucleotides are TGTGCCACCAGCTCAGGACTGAGACAAGAGACCCAGTACTTC. This encodes CATSSGLRQETQYF.

This sequence joins TRBV7-9 and TRBJ2-7; 7 bases agree with TRBD2. V lost 6 bases to trimming and J lost 2 bases; unmatched junction nucleotides: 7. This CDR3 has 14 residues. The germline V gene has CDR1 SEHNR and CDR2 FQNEAQ (reference sequence). CDR3 loop: CASSRGSPTYEQYF. Here the CDR3 DNA reads TGTGCCAGCAGTCGCGGGAGCCCTACCTACGAGCAGTACTTC.

The table lists this clone with a few counts. The chain joins TRBV2 to TRBJ2-3; 10 bases agree with TRBD2. Trimming removed 5 bases from V and 4 bases from J; junction bases left unmatched: 6. Germline CDR1 is SNHLY and CDR2 is FYNNEI. The CDR3 has 15 amino acids. CDR3 loop: CASSRSSGSPDTQYF. The CDR3 DNA follows: TGTGCCAGCAGTAGATCTAGCGGGAGCCCAGATACGCAGTATTTT.

The chain is built from TRBV7-8 and TRBJ1-2; TRBD1 might be the D (5 bases). The CDR3 has 12 residues. CDR1 and CDR2 from the germline V gene are SGHVS and FQNEAQ. Trimming took off 4 bases at V and 8 bases at J, with 11 bases between the two ends. The CDR3 DNA is TGTGCCAGCAGCTCCGACAGCCGCGGCTACACCTTC. Amino acid sequence: CASSSDSRGYTF.

The CDR3 region has the DNA TGCGCCAGCAGTCCCGGGGCGGGATACAATGAGCAGTTCTTC. This encodes CASSPGAGYNEQFF. J is TRBJ2-1 and V is TRBV5-1; tentatively, D is TRBD2 (6 bases). Trimming shortened V by 5 bases and J by 4 bases, and 13 bases separated the two germline ends. The CDR3 runs 14 residues. CDR1 is SGHRS, CDR2 YFSETQ, per germline.

This clone was seen a few times. The chain carries TRBV4-2 and TRBJ1-2; D might be TRBD1 (5 bases). Germline values: CDR1 LGHNA, CDR2 YNFKEQ. The V gene lost 3 bases and the J gene lost 4 bases, with 12 bases spanning the gap. The CDR3 covers 14 residues. CDR3 region: CASSQGRGGYGYTF. In nucleotides, the CDR3 is TGTGCCAGCAGCCAGGGAAGGGGAGGCTATGGCTACACCTTC.

The chain recombines TRBV11-3 with TRBJ2-1, with 9 bases that match TRBD2. The CDR3 spans 16 residues. The germline gives CDR1 SGHNT, CDR2 YENEEA. V shed 4 bases and J 7 bases; nucleotides not matched to a gene: 11. CDR3 nucleotide sequence: TGTGCCAGCAGCTACCTTGGCCTAGCGGGACGAAATGAGCAGTTCTTC. As protein: CASSYLGLAGRNEQFF.

The sample holds one count of this clone. This chain joins TRBV5-4 and TRBJ1-4; 9 nucleotides line up with TRBD1. CDR1 and CDR2 from the germline V gene are SGHNT and YYREEE (reference sequence). The V segment lost 3 bases and the J segment 6 bases; nucleotides outside the gene matches: 3. The CDR3 loop spans 14 amino acids. Here the CDR3 DNA reads TGTGCCAGCAGCTCACAGGGGGCTGATGAAAAACTGTTTTTT. It encodes CASSSQGADEKLFF. Based on the CDR3 plus reference TRBV5-4 and TRBJ1-4, the full variable domain is ETGVTQSPTHLIKTRGQQVTLRCSSQSGHNTVSWYQQALGQGPQFIFQYYREEENGRGNFPPRFSGLQFPNYSSELNVNALELDDSALYLCASSSQGADEKLFFGSGTQLSVL.

This clone turned up a few times. This chain joins TRBV29-1 and TRBJ1-2; 7 bases are shared with TRBD1. Germline-derived CDR1 and CDR2 are SQVTM and ANQGSEA. This CDR3 region has 13 residues. The junction had 12 bases not matched to a gene; V was cut back by 7 bases and J by 7 bases. The CDR3 loop reads CSALSRQGPGYTF. The CDR3 DNA is TGCAGCGCACTGTCCCGACAGGGCCCTGGCTACACCTTC.

In this sample, this clone turned up a few times. J is TRBJ2-1 and V is TRBV29-1; 11 bases fit TRBD2. The CDR3 covers 17 residues. Germline loops: CDR1 SQVTM, CDR2 ANQGSEA. The J segment lost 4 bases and the V segment lost 1 base, leaving 9 bases of the junction unmatched. For the CDR3, the DNA is TGCAGCGTTGAAGCGGGGCCTAGCGGGGGGTATTACAATGAGCAGTTCTTC. This codes for CSVEAGPSGGYYNEQFF.

The rearrangement links TRBV2 to TRBJ2-1; D uncertain. The ends were cut back, 9 bases at V and 9 bases at J, with 12 bases in the middle. Germline lookup yields CDR1 SNHLY and CDR2 FYNNEI. The CDR3 totals 11 residues. In nucleotides, the CDR3 is TGTGCCAGTTCCCTAGACGGTGAGCAGTTCTTC. Its translation is CASSLDGEQFF.

This clone was counted only a few times. This chain joins TRBV19 and TRBJ1-2; D is ambiguous. The ends were cut back, 6 bases at V and 8 bases at J, with 16 bases in the middle. Germline V CDR1 and CDR2: LNHDA, SQIVND (reference sequence). This CDR3 has 13 residues. Here the CDR3 reads CASREDLSGGYTF. CDR3 DNA sequence: TGTGCCAGTAGAGAGGACCTATCGGGGGGCTACACCTTC. Full variable domain (outside the CDR3, taken from reference TRBV19 and TRBJ1-2): DGGITQSPKYLFRKEGQNVTLSCEQNLNHDAMYWYRQDPGQGLRLIYYSQIVNDFQKGDIAEGYSVSREKKESFPLTVTSAQKNPTAFYLCASREDLSGGYTFGSGTRLTVV.

This chain joins TRBV4-1 and TRBJ2-5; TRBD2 matches 9 bases. The CDR3 spans 15 residues. The trim removed 2 bases at V and 5 bases at J, leaving 6 bases unmatched. Germline CDR1 MGHRA, CDR2 YSYEKL. CDR3 in DNA: TGCGCCAGCAGCCAACTAGGGACTAGCCGGGAGACCCAGTACTTC. Translated, it gives CASSQLGTSRETQYF.

The chain has TRBV2 and TRBJ1-5; 10 bases fit TRBD1. This CDR3 contains 13 residues. Germline V gives CDR1 SNHLY, CDR2 FYNNEI. The ends lost 10 bases at V and 2 bases at J; junction bases unmatched: 2. CDR3 coding DNA: TGTGCCATCGGACAGGGGGGCAATCAGCCCCAGCATTTT. As protein: CAIGQGGNQPQHF.

The genes are TRBV6-5 and TRBJ1-2; D uncertain. The V end lost 7 bases, the J end lost 8 bases, and 20 bases lay between the germline ends. The CDR3 sequence is 14 residues long. CDR1 MNHEY and CDR2 SVGAGI come from the germline V gene. The CDR3 DNA reads as TGTGCCAGCATGGAGGGCGCAGCAGCGGGCGGCTACACCTTC. This translates into CASMEGAAAGGYTF.

The chain couples TRBV5-4 to TRBJ2-3, with a weak D call TRBD1 (5 bases). CDR1 is SGHNT and CDR2 is YYREEE in the germline V gene (reference sequence). The V end lost 3 bases, the J end lost 0 bases, and 8 bases lay between the germline ends. This CDR3 contains 14 residues. CDR3 in amino acids: CASSYRQSTDTQYF. In DNA, the CDR3 is TGTGCCAGCAGCTATAGACAGAGCACAGATACGCAGTATTTT. The full variable domain, completed using reference TRBV5-4 and TRBJ2-3, is ETGVTQSPTHLIKTRGQQVTLRCSSQSGHNTVSWYQQALGQGPQFIFQYYREEENGRGNFPPRFSGLQFPNYSSELNVNALELDDSALYLCASSYRQSTDTQYFGPGTRLTVL.